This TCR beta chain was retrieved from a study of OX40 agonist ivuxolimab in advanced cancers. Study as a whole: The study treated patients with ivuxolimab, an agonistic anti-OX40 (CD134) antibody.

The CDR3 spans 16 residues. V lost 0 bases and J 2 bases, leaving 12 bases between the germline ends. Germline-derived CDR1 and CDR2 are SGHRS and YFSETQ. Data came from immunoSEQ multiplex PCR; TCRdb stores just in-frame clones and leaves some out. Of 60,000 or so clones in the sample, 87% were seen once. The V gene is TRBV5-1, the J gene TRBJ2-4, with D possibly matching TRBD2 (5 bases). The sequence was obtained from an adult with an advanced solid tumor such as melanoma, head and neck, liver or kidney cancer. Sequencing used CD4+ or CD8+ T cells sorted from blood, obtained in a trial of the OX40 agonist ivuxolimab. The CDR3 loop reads CASSLAPGSTKNIQYF. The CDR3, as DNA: TGCGCCAGCAGCTTGGCCCCGGGGTCGACCAAAAACATTCAGTACTTC.